Detailed here is one TCR beta chain. Its cognate antigen is unknown. Two oligonucleotides, mixed equimolar, formed the beta constant-region primer covering TRBC1 and TRBC2. Nested alpha and beta constant-region primers with the SP2 primer drove four PCR rounds on ligated cDNA. TCRdb independently ran MiXCR on the UMI-ligation and nested PCR reads; one entry per CDR3 protein. Counted here are around 160,000 distinct CDR3 sequences, approximately 22% occurring once; the ten biggest clones make up about 0.11%. These data come from a study of naive and memory T cell subsets. Germline loops: CDR1 MDHEN, CDR2 SYDVKM. The CDR3 consists of 13 residues. V dropped 6 bases and J dropped 4 bases, with 12 bases sitting between them. Study conclusions and caveats: A few larger clonotypes appeared in naive repertoires, especially CD8, possibly memory cells re-expressing CD45RA.

The receptor was derived from a human donor in good health. Sequencing was done on a sample of naive CD4+ T cells from blood. The V gene is TRBV28, the J gene TRBJ2-5; D is perhaps TRBD2 (5 bases). CDR3 DNA sequence: TGTGCCAGCAGACGATATGGAGGAGAGACCCAGTACTTC. Its translation is CASRRYGGETQYF.